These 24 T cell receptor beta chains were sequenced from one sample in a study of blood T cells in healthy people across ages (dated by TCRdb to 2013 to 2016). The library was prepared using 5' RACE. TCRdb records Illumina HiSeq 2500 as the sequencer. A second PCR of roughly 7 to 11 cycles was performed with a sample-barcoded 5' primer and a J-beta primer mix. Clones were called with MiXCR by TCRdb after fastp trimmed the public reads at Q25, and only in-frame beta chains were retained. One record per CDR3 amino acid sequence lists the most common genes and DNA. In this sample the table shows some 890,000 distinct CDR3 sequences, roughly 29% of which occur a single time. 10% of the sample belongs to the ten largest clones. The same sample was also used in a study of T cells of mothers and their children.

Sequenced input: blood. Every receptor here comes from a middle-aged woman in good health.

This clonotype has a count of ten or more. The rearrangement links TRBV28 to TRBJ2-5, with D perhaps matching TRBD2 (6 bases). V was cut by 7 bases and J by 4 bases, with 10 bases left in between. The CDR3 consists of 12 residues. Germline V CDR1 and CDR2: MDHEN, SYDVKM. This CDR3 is CASNGGRETQYF. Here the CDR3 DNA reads TGTGCCAGCAACGGAGGGCGAGAGACCCAGTACTTC.

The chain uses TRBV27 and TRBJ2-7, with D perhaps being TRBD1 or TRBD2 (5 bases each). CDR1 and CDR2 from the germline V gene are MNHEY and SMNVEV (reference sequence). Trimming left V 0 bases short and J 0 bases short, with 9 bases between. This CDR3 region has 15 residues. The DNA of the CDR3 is TGTGCCAGCAGTTTATCCTTGGGGACCTCCTACGAGCAGTACTTC. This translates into CASSLSLGTSYEQYF.

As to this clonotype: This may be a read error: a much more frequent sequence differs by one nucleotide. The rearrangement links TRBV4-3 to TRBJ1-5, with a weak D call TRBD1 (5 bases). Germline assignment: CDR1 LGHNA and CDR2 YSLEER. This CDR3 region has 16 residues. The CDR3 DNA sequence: TGCGCCGGCAGTCAGGGCCTTTGGCAAAGCAATCAGCCCCAGCATTTT. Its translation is CAGSQGLWQSNQPQHF.

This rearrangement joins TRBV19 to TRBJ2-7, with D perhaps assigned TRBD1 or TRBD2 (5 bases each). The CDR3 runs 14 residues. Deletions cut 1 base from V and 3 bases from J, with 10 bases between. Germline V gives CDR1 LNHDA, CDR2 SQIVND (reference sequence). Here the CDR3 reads CASSIAWGNYEQYF. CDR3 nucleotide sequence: TGTGCCAGTAGTATAGCATGGGGGAACTACGAGCAGTACTTC.

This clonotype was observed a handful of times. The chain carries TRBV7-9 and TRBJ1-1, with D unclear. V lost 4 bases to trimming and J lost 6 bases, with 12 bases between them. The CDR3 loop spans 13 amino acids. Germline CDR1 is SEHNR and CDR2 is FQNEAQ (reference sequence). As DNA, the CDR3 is TGTGCCAGCAGCTCCCCCCTAGAGCCTGAAGCTTTCTTT. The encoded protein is CASSSPLEPEAFF.

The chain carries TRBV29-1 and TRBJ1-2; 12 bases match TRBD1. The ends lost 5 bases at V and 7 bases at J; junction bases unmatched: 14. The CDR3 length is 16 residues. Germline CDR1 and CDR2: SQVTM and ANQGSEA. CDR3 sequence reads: CSVQGDRGQSSSGYTF. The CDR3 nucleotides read TGCAGCGTTCAGGGGGACAGGGGGCAGTCATCGTCTGGCTACACCTTC. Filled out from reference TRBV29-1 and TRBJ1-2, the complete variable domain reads SAVISQKPSRDICQRGTSLTIQCQVDSQVTMMFWYRQQPGQSLTLIATANQGSEATYESGFVIDKFPISRPNLTFSTLTVSNMSPEDSSIYLCSVQGDRGQSSSGYTFGSGTRLTVV.

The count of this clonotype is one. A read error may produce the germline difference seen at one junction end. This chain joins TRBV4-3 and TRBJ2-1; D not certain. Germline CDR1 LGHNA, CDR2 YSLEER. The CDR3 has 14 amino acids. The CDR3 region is CASSLLGQEDERFF. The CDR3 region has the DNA TGCGCCAGCAGCCTCCTTGGGCAAGAGGATGAGCGGTTCTTC.

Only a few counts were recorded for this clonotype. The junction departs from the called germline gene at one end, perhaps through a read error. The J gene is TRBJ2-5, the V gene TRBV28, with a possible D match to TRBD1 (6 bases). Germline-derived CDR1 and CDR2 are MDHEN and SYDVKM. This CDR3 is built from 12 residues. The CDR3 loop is CASSDRQEAQYF. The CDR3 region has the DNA TGTGCCAGCAGTGACAGGCAAGAGGCCCAGTACTTC.

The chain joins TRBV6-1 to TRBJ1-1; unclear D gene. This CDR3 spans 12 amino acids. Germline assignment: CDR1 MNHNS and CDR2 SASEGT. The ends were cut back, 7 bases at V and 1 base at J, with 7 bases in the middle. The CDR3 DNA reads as TGTGCCAGCAAATACCCGAACACTGAAGCTTTCTTT. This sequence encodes CASKYPNTEAFF.

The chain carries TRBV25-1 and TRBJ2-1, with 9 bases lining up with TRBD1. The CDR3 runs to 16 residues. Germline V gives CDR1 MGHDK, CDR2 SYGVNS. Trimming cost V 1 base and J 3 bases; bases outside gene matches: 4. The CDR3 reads CASSESGQGDYNEQFF. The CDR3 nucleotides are TGTGCCAGCAGTGAATCGGGACAGGGTGACTACAATGAGCAGTTCTTC.

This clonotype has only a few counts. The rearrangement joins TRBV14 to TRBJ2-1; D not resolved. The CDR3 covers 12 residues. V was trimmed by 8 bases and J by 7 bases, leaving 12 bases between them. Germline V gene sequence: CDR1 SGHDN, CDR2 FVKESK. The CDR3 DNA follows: TGTGCCAGCCGGTCGTTTGGGAATGAGCAGTTCTTC. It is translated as CASRSFGNEQFF.

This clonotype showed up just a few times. The CDR3 DNA follows: TGCAGTGCTAGGACTCCAGGGAGGGGACTTGATGAAGCTTTCTTT. The encoded protein is CSARTPGRGLDEAFF. The V gene is TRBV20-1, the J gene TRBJ1-1; maybe TRBD1 (5 bases). Germline loops: CDR1 DFQATT, CDR2 SNEGSKA (reference sequence). The CDR3 consists of 15 residues. Between the trimmed V and J ends, which lost 3 bases and 7 bases, there was a span of 21 bases.

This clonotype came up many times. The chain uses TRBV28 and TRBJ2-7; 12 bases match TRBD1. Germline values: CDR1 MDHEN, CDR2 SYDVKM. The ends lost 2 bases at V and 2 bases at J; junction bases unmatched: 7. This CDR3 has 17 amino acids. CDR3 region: CASSLPLWDRGPYEQYF. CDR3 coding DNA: TGTGCCAGCAGTTTACCCCTTTGGGACAGGGGGCCCTACGAGCAGTACTTC.

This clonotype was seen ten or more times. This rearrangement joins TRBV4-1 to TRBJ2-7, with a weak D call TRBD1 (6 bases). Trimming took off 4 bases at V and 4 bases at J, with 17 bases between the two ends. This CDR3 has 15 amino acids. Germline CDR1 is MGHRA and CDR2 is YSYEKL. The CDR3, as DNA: TGCGCCAGCAGCCCAAATTACAGGGCCCCTTACGAGCAGTACTTC. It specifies CASSPNYRAPYEQYF.

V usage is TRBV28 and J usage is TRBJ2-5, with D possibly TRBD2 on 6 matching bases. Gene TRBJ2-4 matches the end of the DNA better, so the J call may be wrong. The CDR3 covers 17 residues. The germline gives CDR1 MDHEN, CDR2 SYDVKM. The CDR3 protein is CASSYFQRREAKNIQYF. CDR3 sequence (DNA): TGTGCCAGCAGTTATTTCCAGAGGCGGGAAGCCAAAAACATTCAGTACTTC.

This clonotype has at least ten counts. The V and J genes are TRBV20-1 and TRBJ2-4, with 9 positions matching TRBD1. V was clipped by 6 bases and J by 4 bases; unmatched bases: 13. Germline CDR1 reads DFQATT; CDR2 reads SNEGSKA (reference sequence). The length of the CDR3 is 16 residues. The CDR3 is CSADTSTGTGKNIQYF. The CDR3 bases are TGCAGTGCAGATACTTCTACCGGGACAGGGAAAAACATTCAGTACTTC.

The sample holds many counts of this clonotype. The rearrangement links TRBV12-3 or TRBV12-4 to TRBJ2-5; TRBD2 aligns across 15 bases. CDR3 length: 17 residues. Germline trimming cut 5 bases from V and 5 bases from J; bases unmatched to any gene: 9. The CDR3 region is CASSIPGLAGGWETQYF. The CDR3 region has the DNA TGTGCCAGCAGTATCCCGGGACTAGCGGGGGGTTGGGAGACCCAGTACTTC.

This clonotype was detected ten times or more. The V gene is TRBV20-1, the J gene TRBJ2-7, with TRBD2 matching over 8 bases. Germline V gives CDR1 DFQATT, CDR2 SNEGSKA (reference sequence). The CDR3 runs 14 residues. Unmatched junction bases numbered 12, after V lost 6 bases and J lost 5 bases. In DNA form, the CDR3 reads TGCAGTGCCCCACGGGAGGGTAGATTGGACGAGCAGTACTTC. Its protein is CSAPREGRLDEQYF.

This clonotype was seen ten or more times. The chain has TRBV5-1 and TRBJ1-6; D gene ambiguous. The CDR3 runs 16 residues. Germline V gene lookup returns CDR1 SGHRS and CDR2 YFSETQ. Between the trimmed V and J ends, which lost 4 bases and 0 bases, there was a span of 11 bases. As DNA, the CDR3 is TGCGCCAGCAGCGCTGGGTCCTACTCCTATAATTCACCCCTCCACTTT. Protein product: CASSAGSYSYNSPLHF.

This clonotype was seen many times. The chain's CDR3 is CASRERQEIYGYTF. The DNA for the CDR3 is TGTGCCAGCAGGGAGAGACAGGAGATATATGGCTACACCTTC. The chain combines TRBV6-5 with TRBJ1-2; TRBD1 is a possible D gene (6 bases). Germline V CDR1 and CDR2: MNHEY, SVGAGI. The CDR3 length is 14 residues. Trimming took off 6 bases at V and 5 bases at J, with 16 bases between the two ends.

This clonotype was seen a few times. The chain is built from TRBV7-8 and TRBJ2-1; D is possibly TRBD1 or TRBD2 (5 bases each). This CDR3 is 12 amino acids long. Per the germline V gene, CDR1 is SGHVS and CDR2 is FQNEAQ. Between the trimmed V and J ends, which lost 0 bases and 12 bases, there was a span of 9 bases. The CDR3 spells CASSLATGTQFF. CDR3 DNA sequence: TGTGCCAGCAGCTTAGCCACCGGGACGCAGTTCTTC.

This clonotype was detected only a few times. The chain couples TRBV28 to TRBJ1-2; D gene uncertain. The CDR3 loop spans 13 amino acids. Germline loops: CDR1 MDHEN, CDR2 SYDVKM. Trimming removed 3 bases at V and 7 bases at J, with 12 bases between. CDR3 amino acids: CASSFGRISGYTF. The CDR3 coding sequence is TGTGCCAGCAGTTTTGGAAGGATCTCTGGCTACACCTTC.

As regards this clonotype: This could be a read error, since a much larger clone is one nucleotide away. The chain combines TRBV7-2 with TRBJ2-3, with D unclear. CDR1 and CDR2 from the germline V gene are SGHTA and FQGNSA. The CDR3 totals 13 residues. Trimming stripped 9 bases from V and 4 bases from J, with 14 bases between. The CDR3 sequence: CASDFYLADTQYF. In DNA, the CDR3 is TGTGCCAGTGACTTCTATCTTGCAGATACGCAGTATTTT.

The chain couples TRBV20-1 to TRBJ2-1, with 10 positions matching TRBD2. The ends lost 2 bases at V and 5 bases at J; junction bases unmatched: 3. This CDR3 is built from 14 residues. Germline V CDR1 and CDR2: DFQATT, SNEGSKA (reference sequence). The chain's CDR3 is CSARTGTSDNEQFF. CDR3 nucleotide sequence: TGCAGTGCTAGAACCGGGACTAGCGACAATGAGCAGTTCTTC.